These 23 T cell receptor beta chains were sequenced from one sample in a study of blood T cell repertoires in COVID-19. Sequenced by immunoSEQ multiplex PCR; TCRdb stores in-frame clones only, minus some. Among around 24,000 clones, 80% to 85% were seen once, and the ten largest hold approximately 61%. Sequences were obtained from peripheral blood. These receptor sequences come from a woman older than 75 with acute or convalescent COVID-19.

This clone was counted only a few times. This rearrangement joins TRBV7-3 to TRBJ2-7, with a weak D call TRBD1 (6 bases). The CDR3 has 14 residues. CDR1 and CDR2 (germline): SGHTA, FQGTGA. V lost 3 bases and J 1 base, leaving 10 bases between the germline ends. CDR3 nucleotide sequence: TGTGCCAGCAGCTTCAACAGGGATTCCTACGAGCAGTACTTC. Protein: CASSFNRDSYEQYF.

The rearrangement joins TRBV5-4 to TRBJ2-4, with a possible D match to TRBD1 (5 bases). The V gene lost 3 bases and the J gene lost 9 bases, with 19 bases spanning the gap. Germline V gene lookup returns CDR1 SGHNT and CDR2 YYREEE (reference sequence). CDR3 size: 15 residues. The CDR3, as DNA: TGTGCCAGCAGCTCCTCAGGGCCTTGGGATGCCATTCAGTACTTC. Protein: CASSSSGPWDAIQYF.

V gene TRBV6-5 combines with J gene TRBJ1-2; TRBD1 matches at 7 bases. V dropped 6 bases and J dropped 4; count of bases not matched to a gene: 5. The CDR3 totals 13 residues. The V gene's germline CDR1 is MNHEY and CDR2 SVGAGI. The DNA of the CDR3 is TGTGCCAGCAGCCCACAGGGGACCTATGGCTACACCTTC. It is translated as CASSPQGTYGYTF.

Here the CDR3 reads CAISESAGDGNTIYF. Written as DNA, the CDR3 is TGTGCCATCAGTGAGTCGGCGGGGGACGGAAACACCATATATTTT. The V and J genes are TRBV10-3 and TRBJ1-3; the D gene is possibly TRBD1 (5 bases). V shed 0 bases and J shed 4 bases, with 10 bases lying between them. The CDR3 contains 15 residues. Looked up from germline, CDR1 is ENHRY and CDR2 is SYGVKD.

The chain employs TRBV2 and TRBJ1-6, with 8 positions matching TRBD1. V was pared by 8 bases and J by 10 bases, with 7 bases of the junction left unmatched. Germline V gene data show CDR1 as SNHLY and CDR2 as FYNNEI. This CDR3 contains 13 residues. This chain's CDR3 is CASWTGRDSPLHF. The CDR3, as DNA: TGTGCCAGCTGGACAGGGAGGGACTCACCCCTCCACTTT.

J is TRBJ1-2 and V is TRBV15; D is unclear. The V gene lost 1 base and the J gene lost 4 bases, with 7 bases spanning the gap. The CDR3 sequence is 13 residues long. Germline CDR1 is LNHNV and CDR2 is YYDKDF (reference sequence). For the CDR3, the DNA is TGTGCCACCAGCAGAGGAGGCGCCTATGGCTACACCTTC. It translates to CATSRGGAYGYTF.

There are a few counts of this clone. DNA of the CDR3: TGCGCCAGCAGCCCCCCCAAACAGGGGTTGTACGAGCAGTACTTC. It encodes CASSPPKQGLYEQYF. J is TRBJ2-7 and V is TRBV5-1; the match to TRBD1 covers 7 bases. This CDR3 comprises 15 residues. Germline-derived CDR1 and CDR2 are SGHRS and YFSETQ. J was trimmed by 4 bases and V by 4 bases; bases with no gene match: 11. The full variable domain, its missing parts supplied by reference TRBV5-1 and TRBJ2-7, is KAGVTQTPRYLIKTRGQQVTLSCSPISGHRSVSWYQQTPGQGLQFLFEYFSETQRNKGNFPGRFSGRQFSNSRSEMNVSTLELGDSALYLCASSPPKQGLYEQYFGPGTRLTVT.

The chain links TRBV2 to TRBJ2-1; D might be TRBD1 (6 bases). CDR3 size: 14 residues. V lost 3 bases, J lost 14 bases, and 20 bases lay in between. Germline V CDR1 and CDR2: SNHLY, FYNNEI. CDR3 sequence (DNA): TGTGCCAGCAGTGAGACCCAGGGCAGGGGCCGGAAGTTCTTC. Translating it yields CASSETQGRGRKFF.

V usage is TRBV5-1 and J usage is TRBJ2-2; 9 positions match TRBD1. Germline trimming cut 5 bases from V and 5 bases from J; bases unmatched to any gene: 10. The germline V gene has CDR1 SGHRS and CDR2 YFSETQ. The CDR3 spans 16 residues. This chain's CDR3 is CASSYRDRVRTGELFF. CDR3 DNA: TGCGCCAGCAGTTACAGGGACAGGGTACGAACCGGGGAGCTGTTTTTT.

The CDR3 sequence is CASSRGQGGETQYF. For the CDR3, the DNA is TGTGCCAGCAGCCGAGGACAGGGCGGTGAGACCCAGTACTTC. The V call is TRBV5-8, the J call TRBJ2-5; 8 nucleotides align to TRBD1. Trimming took 4 bases from V and 5 from J; bases not matched to a gene: 7. The CDR3 loop spans 14 amino acids. Germline V gene lookup returns CDR1 SGHTS and CDR2 YDEGEE. Full variable domain (missing parts from reference TRBV5-8 and TRBJ2-5): EAGVTQSPTHLIKTRGQQATLRCSPISGHTSVYWYQQALGLGLQFLLWYDEGEERNRGNFPPRFSGRQFPNYSSELNVNALELEDSALYLCASSRGQGGETQYFGPGTRLLVL.

This CDR3 reads CASSQDRGDEQYF. DNA for the CDR3: TGTGCCAGCAGCCAGGACAGGGGGGACGAGCAGTACTTC. This chain connects TRBV11-1 to TRBJ2-7, with 10 bases aligning to TRBD1. Germline-derived CDR1 and CDR2 are SGHAT and FQDESV (reference sequence). V lost 5 bases, J lost 5 bases, and 3 bases stayed unmatched. The CDR3 runs 13 residues.

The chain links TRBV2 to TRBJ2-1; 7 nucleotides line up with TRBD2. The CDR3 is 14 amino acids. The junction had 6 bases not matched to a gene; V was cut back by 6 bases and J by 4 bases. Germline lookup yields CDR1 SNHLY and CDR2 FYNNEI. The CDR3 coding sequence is TGTGCCAGCAGATGGGGGGGAACTTACAATGAGCAGTTCTTC. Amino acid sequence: CASRWGGTYNEQFF.

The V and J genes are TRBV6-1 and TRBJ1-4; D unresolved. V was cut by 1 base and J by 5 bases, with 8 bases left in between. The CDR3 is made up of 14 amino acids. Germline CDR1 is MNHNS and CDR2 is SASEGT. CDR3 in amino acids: CASSEVSRNEKLFF. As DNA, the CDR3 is TGTGCCAGCAGTGAAGTGTCGCGGAATGAAAAACTGTTTTTT.

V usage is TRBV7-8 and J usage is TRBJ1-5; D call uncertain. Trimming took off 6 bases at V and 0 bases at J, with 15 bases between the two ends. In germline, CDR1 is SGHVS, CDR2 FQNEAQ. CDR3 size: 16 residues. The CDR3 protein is CASSRSGITSNQPQHF. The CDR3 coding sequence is TGTGCCAGCAGTCGAAGCGGGATAACTAGCAATCAGCCCCAGCATTTT.

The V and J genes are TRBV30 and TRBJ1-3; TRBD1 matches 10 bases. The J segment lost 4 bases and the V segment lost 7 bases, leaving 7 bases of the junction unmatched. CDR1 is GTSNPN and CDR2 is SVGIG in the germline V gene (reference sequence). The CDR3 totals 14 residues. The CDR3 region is CASLPGQGGNTIYF. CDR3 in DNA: TGTGCCTCGCTACCGGGACAGGGGGGAAACACCATATATTTT. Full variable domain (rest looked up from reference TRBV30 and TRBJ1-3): SQTIHQWPATLVQPVGSPLSLECTVEGTSNPNLYWYRQAAGRGLQLLFYSVGIGQISSEVPQNLSASRPQDRQFILSSKKLLLSDSGFYLCASLPGQGGNTIYFGEGSWLTVV.

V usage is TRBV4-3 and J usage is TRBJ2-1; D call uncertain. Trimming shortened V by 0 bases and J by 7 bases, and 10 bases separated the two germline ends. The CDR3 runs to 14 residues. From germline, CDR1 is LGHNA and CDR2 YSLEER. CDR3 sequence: CASSQDPYLNEQFF. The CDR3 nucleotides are TGCGCCAGCAGCCAAGATCCCTATTTAAATGAGCAGTTCTTC.

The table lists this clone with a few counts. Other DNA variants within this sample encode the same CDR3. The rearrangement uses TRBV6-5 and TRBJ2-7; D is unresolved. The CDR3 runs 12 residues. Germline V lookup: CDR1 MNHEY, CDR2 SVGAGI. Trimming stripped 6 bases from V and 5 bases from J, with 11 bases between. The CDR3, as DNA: TGTGCCAGCAGCCATCAAGCTAACGAGCAGTACTTC. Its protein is CASSHQANEQYF.

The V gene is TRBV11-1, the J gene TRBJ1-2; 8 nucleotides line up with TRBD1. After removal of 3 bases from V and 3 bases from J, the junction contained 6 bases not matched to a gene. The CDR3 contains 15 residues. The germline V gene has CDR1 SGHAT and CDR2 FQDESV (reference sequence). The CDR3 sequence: CASSFKTGADYGYTF. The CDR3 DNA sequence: TGTGCCAGCAGCTTTAAGACAGGGGCTGACTATGGCTACACCTTC.

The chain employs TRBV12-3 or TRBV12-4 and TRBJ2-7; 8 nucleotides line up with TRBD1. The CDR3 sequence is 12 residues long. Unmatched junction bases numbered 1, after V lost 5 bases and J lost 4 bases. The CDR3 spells CASSRDRYEQYF. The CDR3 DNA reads TGTGCCAGCAGTCGGGACAGGTACGAGCAGTACTTC.

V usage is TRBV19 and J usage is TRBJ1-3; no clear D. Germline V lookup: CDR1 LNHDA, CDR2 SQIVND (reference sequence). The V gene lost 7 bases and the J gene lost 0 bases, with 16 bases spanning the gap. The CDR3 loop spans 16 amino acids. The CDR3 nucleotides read TGTGCCAGTAACACGCCCCGATTTACCTCTGGAAACACCATATATTTT. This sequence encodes CASNTPRFTSGNTIYF.

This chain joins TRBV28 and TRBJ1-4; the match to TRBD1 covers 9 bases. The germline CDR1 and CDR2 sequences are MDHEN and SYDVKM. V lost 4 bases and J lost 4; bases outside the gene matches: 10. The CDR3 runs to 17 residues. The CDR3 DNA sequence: TGTGCCAGCAGTTCGGCCGACAGGGGGTTCCGTAATGAAAAACTGTTTTTT. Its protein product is CASSSADRGFRNEKLFF. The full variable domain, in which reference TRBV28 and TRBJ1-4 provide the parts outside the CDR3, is DVKVTQSSRYLVKRTGEKVFLECVQDMDHENMFWYRQDPGLGLRLIYFSYDVKMKEKGDIPEGYSVSREKKERFSLILESASTNQTSMYLCASSSADRGFRNEKLFFGSGTQLSVL.

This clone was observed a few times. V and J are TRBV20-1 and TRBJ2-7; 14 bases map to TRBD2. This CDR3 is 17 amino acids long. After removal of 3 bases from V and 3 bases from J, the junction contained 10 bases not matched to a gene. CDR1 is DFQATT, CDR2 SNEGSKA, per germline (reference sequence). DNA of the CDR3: TGCAGTGCTAGTCCCCCCGGGACTAGCGGGGGCTTCTACGAGCAGTACTTC. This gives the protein CSASPPGTSGGFYEQYF.

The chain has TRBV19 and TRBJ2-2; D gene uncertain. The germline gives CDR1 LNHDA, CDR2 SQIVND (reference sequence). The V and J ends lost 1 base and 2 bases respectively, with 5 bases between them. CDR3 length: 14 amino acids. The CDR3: CASSIGLNTGELFF. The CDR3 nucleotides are TGTGCCAGTAGTATAGGGCTCAACACCGGGGAGCTGTTTTTT.